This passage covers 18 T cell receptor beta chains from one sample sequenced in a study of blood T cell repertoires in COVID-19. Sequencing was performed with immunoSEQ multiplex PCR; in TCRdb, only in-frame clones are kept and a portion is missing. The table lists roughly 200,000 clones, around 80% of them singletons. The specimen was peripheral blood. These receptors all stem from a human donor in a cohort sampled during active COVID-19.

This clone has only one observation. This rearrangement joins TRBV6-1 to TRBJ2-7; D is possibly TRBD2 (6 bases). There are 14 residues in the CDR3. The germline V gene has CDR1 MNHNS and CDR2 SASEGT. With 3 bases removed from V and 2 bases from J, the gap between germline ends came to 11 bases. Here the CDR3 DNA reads TGTGCCAGCAGTGACATCCCGGGGGCCTACGAGCAGTACTTC. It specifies CASSDIPGAYEQYF.

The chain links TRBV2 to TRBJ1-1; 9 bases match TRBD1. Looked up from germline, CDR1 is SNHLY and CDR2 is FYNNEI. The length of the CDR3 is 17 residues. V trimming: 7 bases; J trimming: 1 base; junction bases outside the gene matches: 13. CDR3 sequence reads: CASKPIRGTGPNTEAFF. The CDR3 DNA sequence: TGTGCCAGCAAACCAATTAGGGGGACAGGGCCGAACACTGAAGCTTTCTTT.

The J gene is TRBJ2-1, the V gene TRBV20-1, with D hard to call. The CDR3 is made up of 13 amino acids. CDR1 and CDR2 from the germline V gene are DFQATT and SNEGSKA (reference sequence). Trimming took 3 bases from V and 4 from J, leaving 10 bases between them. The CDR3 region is CSASRPEYNEQFF. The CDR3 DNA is TGCAGTGCTAGTCGCCCAGAATACAATGAGCAGTTCTTC.

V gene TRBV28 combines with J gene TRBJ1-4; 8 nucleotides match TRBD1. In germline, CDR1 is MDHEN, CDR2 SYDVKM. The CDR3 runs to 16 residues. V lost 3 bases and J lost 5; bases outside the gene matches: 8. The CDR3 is CASSFTGQVQNEKLFF. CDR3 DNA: TGTGCCAGCAGTTTCACGGGACAGGTGCAGAATGAAAAACTGTTTTTT.

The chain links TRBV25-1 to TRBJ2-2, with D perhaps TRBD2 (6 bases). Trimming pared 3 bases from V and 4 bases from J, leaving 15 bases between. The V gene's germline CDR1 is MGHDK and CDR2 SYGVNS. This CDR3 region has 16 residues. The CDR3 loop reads CASSEPGLGGTGELFF. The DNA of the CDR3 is TGTGCCAGCAGTGAGCCGGGACTCGGGGGCACCGGGGAGCTGTTTTTT.

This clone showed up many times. The CDR3 coding sequence is TGTGCCAGCAGTTTGGACAGGAACACCTACGAGCAGTACTTC. This encodes CASSLDRNTYEQYF. The chain employs TRBV27 and TRBJ2-7; 7 positions agree with TRBD1. V lost 3 bases to trimming and J lost 2 bases; unmatched junction nucleotides: 4. This CDR3 has 14 amino acids. In germline, CDR1 is MNHEY, CDR2 SMNVEV (reference sequence).

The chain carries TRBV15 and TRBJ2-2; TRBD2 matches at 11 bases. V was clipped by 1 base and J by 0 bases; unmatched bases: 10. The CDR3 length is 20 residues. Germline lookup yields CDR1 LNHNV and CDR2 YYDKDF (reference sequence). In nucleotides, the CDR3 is TGTGCCACCAGCAGAGGAATACGCGGGACTAGCGGTTCGAACACCGGGGAGCTGTTTTTT. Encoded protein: CATSRGIRGTSGSNTGELFF.

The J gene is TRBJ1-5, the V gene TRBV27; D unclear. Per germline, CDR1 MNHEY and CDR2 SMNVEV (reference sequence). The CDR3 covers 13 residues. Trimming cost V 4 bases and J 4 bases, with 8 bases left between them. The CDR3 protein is CASSYSQNQPQHF. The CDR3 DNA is TGTGCCAGCAGTTACAGCCAAAATCAGCCCCAGCATTTT.

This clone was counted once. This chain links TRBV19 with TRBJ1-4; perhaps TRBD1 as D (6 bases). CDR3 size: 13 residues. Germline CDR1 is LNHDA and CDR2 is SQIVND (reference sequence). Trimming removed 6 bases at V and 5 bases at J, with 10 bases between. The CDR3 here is CASSQGRNEKLFF. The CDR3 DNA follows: TGTGCCAGTAGCCAGGGGCGCAATGAAAAACTGTTTTTT.

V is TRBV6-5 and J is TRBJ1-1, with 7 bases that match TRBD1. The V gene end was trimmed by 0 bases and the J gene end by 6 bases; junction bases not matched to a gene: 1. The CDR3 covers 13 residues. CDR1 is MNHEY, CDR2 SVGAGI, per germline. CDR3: CASSYSGTAEAFF. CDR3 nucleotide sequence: TGTGCCAGCAGTTACTCCGGGACAGCTGAAGCTTTCTTT.

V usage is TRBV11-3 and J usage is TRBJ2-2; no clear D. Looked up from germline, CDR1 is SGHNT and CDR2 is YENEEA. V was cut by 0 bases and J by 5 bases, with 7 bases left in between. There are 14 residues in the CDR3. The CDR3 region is CASSLDGNTGELFF. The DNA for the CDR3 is TGTGCCAGCAGCTTAGATGGCAATACCGGGGAGCTGTTTTTT. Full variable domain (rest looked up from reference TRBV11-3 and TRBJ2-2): EAGVVQSPRYKIIEKKQPVAFWCNPISGHNTLYWYLQNLGQGPELLIRYENEEAVDDSQLPKDRFSAERLKGVDSTLKIQPAELGDSAVYLCASSLDGNTGELFFGEGSRLTVL.

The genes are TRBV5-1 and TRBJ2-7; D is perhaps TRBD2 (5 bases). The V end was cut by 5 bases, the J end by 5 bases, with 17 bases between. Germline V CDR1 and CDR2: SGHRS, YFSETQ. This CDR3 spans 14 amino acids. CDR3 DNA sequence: TGCGCCAGCAGGCAAACGGGATTGGATCACGAGCAGTACTTC. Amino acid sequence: CASRQTGLDHEQYF.

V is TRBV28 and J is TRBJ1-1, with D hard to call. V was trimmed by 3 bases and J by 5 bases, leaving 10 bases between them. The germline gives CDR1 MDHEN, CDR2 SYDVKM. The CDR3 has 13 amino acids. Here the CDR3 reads CASSFSGPTEAFF. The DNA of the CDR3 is TGTGCCAGCAGTTTCAGCGGGCCGACTGAAGCTTTCTTT.

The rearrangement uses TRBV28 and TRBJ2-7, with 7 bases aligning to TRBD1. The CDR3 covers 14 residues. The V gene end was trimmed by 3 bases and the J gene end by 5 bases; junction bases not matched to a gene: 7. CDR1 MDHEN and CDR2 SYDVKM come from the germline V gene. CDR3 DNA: TGTGCCAGCAGTTTTCGAGACAGGGAAAACGAGCAGTACTTC. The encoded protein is CASSFRDRENEQYF.

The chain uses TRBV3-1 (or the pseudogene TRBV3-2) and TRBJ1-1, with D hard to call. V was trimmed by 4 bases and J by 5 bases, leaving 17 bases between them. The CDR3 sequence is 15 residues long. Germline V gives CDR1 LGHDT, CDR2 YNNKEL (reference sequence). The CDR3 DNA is TGTGCCAGCAGCCGATTACTCGGAGGGAGGACTGAAGCTTTCTTT. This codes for CASSRLLGGRTEAFF.

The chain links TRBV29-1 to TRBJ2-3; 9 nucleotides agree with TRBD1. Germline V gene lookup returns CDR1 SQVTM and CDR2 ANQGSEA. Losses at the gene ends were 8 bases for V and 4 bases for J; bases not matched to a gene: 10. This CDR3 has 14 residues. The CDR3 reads CSQTTGGDADTQYF. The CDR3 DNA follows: TGCAGCCAAACAACAGGGGGCGACGCAGATACGCAGTATTTT.

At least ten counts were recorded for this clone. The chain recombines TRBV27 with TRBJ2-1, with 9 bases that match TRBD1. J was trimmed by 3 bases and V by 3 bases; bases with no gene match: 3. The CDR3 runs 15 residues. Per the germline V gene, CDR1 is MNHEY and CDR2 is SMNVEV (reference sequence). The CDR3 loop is CASSLDRGVYNEQFF. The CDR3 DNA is TGTGCCAGCAGTTTGGACAGGGGTGTCTACAATGAGCAGTTCTTC.

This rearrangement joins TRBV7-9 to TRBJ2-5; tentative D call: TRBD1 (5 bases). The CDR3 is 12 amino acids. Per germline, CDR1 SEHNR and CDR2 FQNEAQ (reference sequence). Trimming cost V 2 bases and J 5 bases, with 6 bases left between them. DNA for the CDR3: TGTGCCAGCAGCTTATACAGGGAGACCCAGTACTTC. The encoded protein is CASSLYRETQYF.